This TCR beta chain was profiled in a study of beta chain features in type 1 diabetes. Notes on this clone: Its antigen is as yet unknown.

cDNA synthesis used the whole RNA isolate, giving expressed TCRB sequences. Sequencing used immunoSEQ multiplex PCR; TCRdb keeps in-frame clones, though not all of them. The sample records around 320,000 clones, approximately 15% being singletons. Broader study findings: Patients with type 1 diabetes carried fewer insertions and had more deletions at their VDJ junctions. For patients, the naive, central memory and Treg TCRB repertoires appeared more alike than for healthy donors. In every one of the four CD4+ subsets, TCRB CDR3s were moderately but significantly shorter in Type 1 diabetes patients.

CDR3 length equals 15 residues. Per the germline V gene, CDR1 is SEHNR and CDR2 is FQNEAQ (reference sequence). V was cut by 2 bases and J by 13 bases, with 23 bases left in between. The V and J genes are TRBV7-9 and TRBJ2-5, with D possibly TRBD1 on 5 matching bases. Sequenced input: central memory CD4+ T cells from blood. This TCR was sampled from a man aged 30-40 years in good health. The CDR3 reads CASSLLDNPFISPYF. The CDR3 nucleotides read TGTGCCAGCAGCTTACTGGACAATCCCTTTATCTCCCCGTACTTC.